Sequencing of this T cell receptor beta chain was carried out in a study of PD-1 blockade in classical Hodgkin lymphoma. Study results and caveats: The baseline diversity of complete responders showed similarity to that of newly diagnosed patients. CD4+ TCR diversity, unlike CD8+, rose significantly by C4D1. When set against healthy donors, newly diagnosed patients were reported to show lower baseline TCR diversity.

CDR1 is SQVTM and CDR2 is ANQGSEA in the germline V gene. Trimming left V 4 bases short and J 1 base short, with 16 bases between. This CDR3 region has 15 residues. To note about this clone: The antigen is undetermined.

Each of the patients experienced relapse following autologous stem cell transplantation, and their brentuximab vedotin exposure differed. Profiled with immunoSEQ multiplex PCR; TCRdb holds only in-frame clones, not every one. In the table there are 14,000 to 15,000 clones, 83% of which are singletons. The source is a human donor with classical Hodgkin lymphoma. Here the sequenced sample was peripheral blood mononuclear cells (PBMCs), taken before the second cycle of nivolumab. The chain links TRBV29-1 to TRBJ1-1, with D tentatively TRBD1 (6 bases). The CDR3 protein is CSVGRTAQGNTEAFF. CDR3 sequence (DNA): TGCAGCGTTGGGAGGACAGCGCAGGGGAACACTGAAGCTTTCTTT.